What follows are 32 T cell receptor beta chains derived from one specimen sequenced in a study of identical twins. Each CDR3 protein is one row after TCRdb ran MiXCR on the 5' RACE reads. The data contain 1.5 million or so distinct CDR3 sequences, around a third of them singletons. The sequencing sample was made of cord blood. The receptors come from a newborn girl in good health.

This chain links TRBV4-2 with TRBJ2-7; TRBD2 is a possible D gene (5 bases). This CDR3 has 17 residues. CDR1 LGHNA and CDR2 YNFKEQ come from the germline V gene. V dropped 3 bases and J dropped 2 bases, with 20 bases sitting between them. CDR3 in amino acids: CASSQEWTQRVPYEQYF. CDR3 in DNA: TGTGCCAGCAGCCAGGAATGGACTCAAAGGGTTCCCTACGAGCAGTACTTC.

The J gene is TRBJ2-2, the V gene TRBV4-2, with 7 bases fitting TRBD1. J gave up 7 bases and V 1 base, and 6 bases lay outside the gene matches. The CDR3 covers 15 residues. CDR1 is LGHNA and CDR2 is YNFKEQ in the germline V gene. CDR3 coding DNA: TGTGCCAGCAGCCAAGCTAAGCCAGGGGGCGGGGAGCTGTTTTTT. Protein product: CASSQAKPGGGELFF.

This rearrangement joins TRBV5-1 to TRBJ2-3; the D is unclear. Germline loops: CDR1 SGHRS, CDR2 YFSETQ. The germline V and J ends were trimmed by 4 bases and 4 bases, with 10 bases remaining between them. This CDR3 is built from 13 residues. CDR3 amino acids: CASSIQHSDTQYF. CDR3 DNA sequence: TGCGCCAGCAGCATACAACACTCAGATACGCAGTATTTT.

This clonotype was seen ten or more times. The chain employs TRBV27 and TRBJ2-1; 11 positions agree with TRBD2. J was trimmed by 5 bases and V by 5 bases; bases with no gene match: 5. Germline CDR1 and CDR2: MNHEY and SMNVEV (reference sequence). The CDR3 is made up of 15 amino acids. CDR3: CASSPRLAGHNEQFF. Written as DNA, the CDR3 is TGTGCCAGCAGTCCTCGACTAGCGGGACACAATGAGCAGTTCTTC.

This clonotype was recorded a few times. The chain combines TRBV20-1 with TRBJ1-2; TRBD1 matches at 9 bases. The CDR3 sequence is 12 residues long. Germline V CDR1 and CDR2: DFQATT, SNEGSKA (reference sequence). J gave up 8 bases and V 3 bases, and 4 bases lay outside the gene matches. The CDR3 nucleotides read TGCAGTGCTAGGCATACAGGGGGCGGCTACACCTTC. Translating gives CSARHTGGGYTF.

This clonotype was seen only a few times. The CDR3 sequence is CASSGMDMTDYNEQFF. The CDR3 bases are TGTGCCAGCAGTGGGATGGACATGACGGACTACAATGAGCAGTTCTTC. The chain links TRBV2 to TRBJ2-1; perhaps TRBD1 as D (5 bases). Trimming pared 4 bases from V and 3 bases from J, leaving 16 bases between. Looked up from germline, CDR1 is SNHLY and CDR2 is FYNNEI. This CDR3 contains 16 residues.

This clonotype was recorded at least ten times. The genes are TRBV29-1 and TRBJ2-6; no firm D call. The V end was cut by 6 bases, the J end by 0 bases, with 9 bases between. The CDR3 sequence is 14 residues long. Per germline, CDR1 SQVTM and CDR2 ANQGSEA. The CDR3 region has the DNA TGCAGCGTAGCGTACAGCTCTGGGGCCAACGTCCTGACTTTC. This codes for CSVAYSSGANVLTF.

This clonotype has more than one count but fewer than ten. V gene TRBV3-1 combines with J gene TRBJ2-4; 7 bases align to TRBD2. CDR1 LGHDT and CDR2 YNNKEL come from the germline V gene (reference sequence). Trimming removed 2 bases from V and 1 base from J; junction bases left unmatched: 2. This CDR3 spans 15 amino acids. The chain's CDR3 is CASSQNSGAKNIQYF. In DNA form, the CDR3 reads TGTGCCAGCAGCCAAAATAGCGGGGCCAAAAACATTCAGTACTTC.

On this clonotype itself: A much larger clonotype is one base distant, so this may be a read error. The chain combines TRBV5-1 with TRBJ2-1, with 8 bases that match TRBD2. Per the germline V gene, CDR1 is SGHRS and CDR2 is YFSETQ. The CDR3 is made up of 15 amino acids. V shed 0 bases, J shed 10 bases, and the junction held 9 bases outside the gene matches. CDR3 protein: CASSLGLALSYEQFF. DNA of the CDR3: TGCGCCAGCAGCTTGGGACTAGCGCTCTCCTACGAGCAGTTCTTC.

This clonotype came up once. The J gene is TRBJ1-1, the V gene TRBV3-1, with D unresolved. Germline V gene sequence: CDR1 LGHDT, CDR2 YNNKEL (reference sequence). V was trimmed by 0 bases and J by 0 bases, leaving 17 bases between them. This CDR3 comprises 18 residues. The CDR3: CASSQDGGRRLMNTEAFF. Here the CDR3 DNA reads TGTGCCAGCAGCCAAGACGGCGGCAGGAGGCTCATGAACACTGAAGCTTTCTTT.

The gene calls are TRBV5-1 and TRBJ2-2, with TRBD2 matching over 7 bases. With V trimmed by 2 bases and J by 5 bases, 6 bases remained unmatched. The length of the CDR3 is 15 residues. Germline loops: CDR1 SGHRS, CDR2 YFSETQ. The CDR3 reads CASSLSGGETGELFF. As DNA, the CDR3 is TGCGCCAGCAGCTTATCGGGAGGAGAGACCGGGGAGCTGTTTTTT.

This chain uses TRBV20-1 with TRBJ2-2; no definite D call. Trimming pared 3 bases from V and 7 bases from J, leaving 12 bases between. The CDR3 extends over 13 amino acids. Looked up from germline, CDR1 is DFQATT and CDR2 is SNEGSKA (reference sequence). CDR3 loop: CSASQDVDGELFF. The DNA for the CDR3 is TGCAGTGCTAGCCAGGATGTGGACGGGGAGCTGTTTTTT.

The chain employs TRBV6-8 and TRBJ1-1; the D gene is possibly TRBD1 (5 bases). With 7 bases removed from V and 1 base from J, the gap between germline ends came to 10 bases. The CDR3 consists of 13 residues. CDR1 is MNHGY and CDR2 is SAAAGT in the germline V gene. The CDR3 DNA sequence: TGTGCCAGCATCGGACACCCGAACACTGAAGCTTTCTTT. Translation: CASIGHPNTEAFF.

The chain combines TRBV20-1 with TRBJ2-7; 8 nucleotides align to TRBD1. CDR1 is DFQATT, CDR2 SNEGSKA, per germline (reference sequence). This CDR3 has 14 amino acids. J was trimmed by 2 bases and V by 0 bases; bases with no gene match: 3. In nucleotides, the CDR3 is TGCAGTGCTAGAGAAAGGGACAGGCCCTACGAGCAGTACTTC. Translation gives CSARERDRPYEQYF.

V is TRBV3-1 and J is TRBJ2-1; TRBD2 aligns across 7 bases. V was pared by 1 base and J by 2 bases, with 5 bases of the junction left unmatched. Per the germline V gene, CDR1 is LGHDT and CDR2 is YNNKEL (reference sequence). The CDR3 contains 16 residues. CDR3 in DNA: TGTGCCAGCAGCCAAGTGATGGGAGGGGCCTACAATGAGCAGTTCTTC. This codes for CASSQVMGGAYNEQFF.

The V and J genes are TRBV30 and TRBJ1-1; D is unresolved. The V gene's germline CDR1 is GTSNPN and CDR2 SVGIG (reference sequence). There are 13 residues in the CDR3. Trimming left V 4 bases short and J 1 base short, with 10 bases between. The CDR3 reads CAWTQHSNTEAFF. CDR3 DNA: TGTGCCTGGACTCAACATTCGAACACTGAAGCTTTCTTT.

The chain combines TRBV28 with TRBJ2-1; 8 nucleotides agree with TRBD2. The assigned J gene may be wrong: the sequence end matches TRBJ2-7 better. The CDR3 sequence is 14 residues long. Germline CDR1 reads MDHEN; CDR2 reads SYDVKM. The CDR3 is CASSSGRNYNEQYF. CDR3 nucleotide sequence: TGTGCCAGCAGTAGCGGGAGAAACTACAATGAGCAGTACTTC.

The gene calls are TRBV13 and TRBJ2-1; unclear D gene. Between the trimmed V and J ends, which lost 5 bases and 0 bases, there was a span of 14 bases. This CDR3 is 16 amino acids long. Per the germline V gene, CDR1 is PRHDT and CDR2 is FYEKMQ (reference sequence). The CDR3 nucleotides are TGTGCCAGCAGCATCGGACCAGACCTCTCCTACAATGAGCAGTTCTTC. Translation: CASSIGPDLSYNEQFF.

This clonotype was seen more than once but under ten times. The rearrangement joins TRBV5-1 to TRBJ2-5; 9 positions agree with TRBD2. Trimming cost V 4 bases and J 5 bases; bases outside gene matches: 3. This CDR3 has 13 amino acids. Germline V gives CDR1 SGHRS, CDR2 YFSETQ. This CDR3 is CASSKTSGETQYF. Here the CDR3 DNA reads TGCGCCAGCAGCAAAACTAGCGGGGAGACCCAGTACTTC. Full variable domain (missing parts from reference TRBV5-1 and TRBJ2-5): KAGVTQTPRYLIKTRGQQVTLSCSPISGHRSVSWYQQTPGQGLQFLFEYFSETQRNKGNFPGRFSGRQFSNSRSEMNVSTLELGDSALYLCASSKTSGETQYFGPGTRLLVL.

This clonotype was observed a handful of times. The rearrangement joins TRBV3-1 to TRBJ2-5, with D perhaps matching TRBD2 (6 bases). The better agreement between TRBJ2-1 and the DNA end casts doubt on the J call. The CDR3 has 12 residues. Germline values: CDR1 LGHDT, CDR2 YNNKEL (reference sequence). The CDR3 sequence: CASSQDRETQFF. The CDR3 DNA sequence: TGTGCCAGCAGCCAAGATCGGGAGACCCAGTTCTTC.

This chain links TRBV5-1 with TRBJ2-1, with 10 positions matching TRBD2. Per the germline V gene, CDR1 is SGHRS and CDR2 is YFSETQ. The CDR3 extends over 17 amino acids. After removal of 0 bases from V and 5 bases from J, the junction contained 8 bases not matched to a gene. The CDR3 protein is CASSLVPSGGQNNEQFF. For the CDR3, the DNA is TGCGCCAGCAGCTTGGTCCCTAGCGGGGGCCAGAACAATGAGCAGTTCTTC.

In its sample, this clonotype was seen a few times. The rearrangement links TRBV10-3 to TRBJ1-2; D ambiguous. Germline V gene sequence: CDR1 ENHRY, CDR2 SYGVKD. This CDR3 is 11 amino acids long. Trimming shortened V by 4 bases and J by 4 bases, and 4 bases separated the two germline ends. CDR3 in amino acids: CAISGTYGYTF. The CDR3 nucleotides are TGTGCCATCAGTGGGACCTATGGCTACACCTTC.

The chain links TRBV20-1 to TRBJ1-1; D is undetermined. The CDR3 has 13 residues. Germline CDR1 is DFQATT and CDR2 is SNEGSKA (reference sequence). Trimming shortened V by 0 bases and J by 2 bases, and 7 bases separated the two germline ends. The CDR3 bases are TGCAGTGCTAGAGATAAGGGAAACACTGAAGCTTTCTTT. This translates into CSARDKGNTEAFF.

This clonotype was counted between two and nine times. The chain joins TRBV20-1 to TRBJ1-1; no clear D. CDR1 DFQATT and CDR2 SNEGSKA come from the germline V gene (reference sequence). The CDR3 is 16 amino acids. The V end was cut by 5 bases, the J end by 0 bases, with 19 bases between. The CDR3 region has the DNA TGCAGTGCTGGACCCCAATCACAGTGGATGAACACTGAAGCTTTCTTT. This translates into CSAGPQSQWMNTEAFF.

This clonotype came up once. CDR3 coding DNA: TGTGCCAGTACCGGGAGGGCTGAGCAGTACTTC. It specifies CASTGRAEQYF. The chain employs TRBV12-3 or TRBV12-4 and TRBJ2-7; 8 positions agree with TRBD2. The CDR3 length is 11 residues. V trimming: 9 bases; J trimming: 7 bases; junction bases outside the gene matches: 5.

The chain employs TRBV4-1 and TRBJ1-2; D is possibly TRBD1 (6 bases). The germline V gene has CDR1 MGHRA and CDR2 YSYEKL. This CDR3 spans 14 amino acids. The ends were cut back, 1 base at V and 6 bases at J, with 12 bases in the middle. The CDR3 DNA reads as TGCGCCAGCAGCCAAGTAGGACAGCGGGATGGCTACACCTTC. It is translated as CASSQVGQRDGYTF.

This clonotype was seen a handful of times. The chain carries TRBV4-2 and TRBJ1-5, with 9 positions matching TRBD1. V lost 1 base, J lost 2 bases, and 6 bases stayed unmatched. The V gene's germline CDR1 is LGHNA and CDR2 YNFKEQ. This CDR3 has 17 amino acids. The CDR3 sequence is CASSQGRDRDRNQPQHF. CDR3 DNA sequence: TGTGCCAGCAGCCAAGGCCGGGACAGGGATCGCAATCAGCCCCAGCATTTT.

As concerns this clonotype: A much larger clone differs by one base, so this may be a read error. V and J are TRBV29-1 and TRBJ2-5; possibly TRBD1 for D (5 bases). Germline CDR1 and CDR2: SQVTM and ANQGSEA. V shed 5 bases and J shed 14 bases, with 21 bases lying between them. CDR3 length: 12 amino acids. The CDR3 nucleotides are TGCAGCGTTCAGACAGTTCCCTACGAGCACTACTTC. It codes for CSVQTVPYEHYF.

The chain recombines TRBV5-1 with TRBJ2-3, with unresolved D. The CDR3 is 14 residues long. The germline V and J ends were trimmed by 0 bases and 2 bases, with 7 bases remaining between them. The germline CDR1 and CDR2 sequences are SGHRS and YFSETQ. The CDR3 protein is CASSLAAVTDTQYF. In DNA, the CDR3 is TGCGCCAGCAGCTTGGCGGCAGTCACAGATACGCAGTATTTT.

This clonotype came up a few times. The V and J genes are TRBV20-1 and TRBJ2-7, with D possibly being TRBD1 or TRBD2 (5 bases each). The length of the CDR3 is 14 residues. Germline V gene lookup returns CDR1 DFQATT and CDR2 SNEGSKA (reference sequence). Trimming stripped 2 bases from V and 2 bases from J, with 13 bases between. CDR3 nucleotide sequence: TGCAGTGCTAGACTCCGTGGGGGAGCCTACGAGCAGTACTTC. Amino acid sequence: CSARLRGGAYEQYF.

The chain joins TRBV24-1 to TRBJ2-1; TRBD2 matches 10 bases. Germline-derived CDR1 and CDR2 are KGHDR and SFDVKD. Trimming took 4 bases from V and 8 from J; bases not matched to a gene: 10. CDR3 length: 16 amino acids. The CDR3 sequence is CATSDSSGRGLDEQFF. The DNA for the CDR3 is TGTGCCACCAGTGACTCCAGCGGGAGGGGGTTGGATGAGCAGTTCTTC.

This clonotype has a handful of counts. V gene TRBV7-6 combines with J gene TRBJ1-2; perhaps TRBD1 as D (6 bases). The germline V gene has CDR1 SGHVS and CDR2 FNYEAQ. The V and J ends lost 3 bases and 7 bases respectively, with 12 bases between them. This CDR3 region has 13 residues. The chain's CDR3 is CASSFTGMGGYTF. CDR3 bases: TGTGCCAGCAGCTTTACAGGGATGGGTGGCTACACCTTC.